The rows below give T cell receptor beta chains drawn from one sample of a study of T cell repertoires in cytomegalovirus infection. TCRdb processed the reads anew with MiXCR; each CDR3 protein has one entry. This sample has about 260,000 distinct CDR3 sequences, with roughly 13% found just once. The sequenced sample was PBMCs. The receptors derive from a human donor in good health (CMV status not recorded). Some clones in this sample may be carry-over from other donors' samples. Each CDR3 is given with its conserved first and last residue. A D gene is named only where the DNA matches it firmly. Not all rows give a size; the values are once, few, many and, for expanded clones, a class.

j_call v_call d_call clone_size cdr3_aa cdr3_nt
TRBJ2-1 TRBV3-1 - - CASSQVGTSHYNEQFF TGTGCCAGCAGCCAAGTGGGGACGAGCCACTACAATGAGCAGTTCTTC
TRBJ1-2 TRBV27 - few CASSLTPVYGYTF TGTGCCAGCAGTTTAACCCCCGTCTATGGCTACACCTTC
TRBJ2-1 TRBV15 - few CATSRELTYSYNEQFF TGTGCCACCAGCAGAGAACTAACGTATTCCTACAATGAGCAGTTCTTC
TRBJ1-5 TRBV12-3/TRBV12-4 - many CASRTDGNQPQHF TGTGCCAGCAGAACGGACGGTAATCAGCCCCAGCATTTT
TRBJ1-1 TRBV10-3 - many CATHKDLTTRTEAFF TGTGCCACCCACAAAGACTTAACCACCCGCACTGAAGCTTTCTTT
TRBJ1-2 TRBV28 - - CASSQAWRGTNGYTF TGTGCCAGCAGCCAAGCGTGGCGGGGAACAAATGGCTACACCTTC
TRBJ2-1 TRBV6-2/TRBV6-3 - many CASSYSPGLSYNEQFF TGTGCCAGCAGTTACTCGCCGGGTCTCTCCTACAATGAGCAGTTCTTC
TRBJ1-1 TRBV20-1 - few CSAPGTGSTEAFF TGCAGTGCTCCCGGGACTGGGAGCACTGAAGCTTTCTTT
TRBJ2-3 TRBV11-3 - many CASSPGGTDPDTQYF TGTGCCAGCAGCCCGGGGGGGACAGATCCAGATACGCAGTATTTT
TRBJ1-1 TRBV4-3 - many CASSQDLEGRGTEAFF TGCGCCAGCAGCCAAGATCTAGAAGGGCGAGGGACTGAAGCTTTCTTT
TRBJ2-3 TRBV2 TRBD2 few CASRPWTSGRTDTQYF TGTGCCAGCAGGCCCTGGACTAGCGGGCGCACAGATACGCAGTATTTT
TRBJ1-6 TRBV18 TRBD1 - CASSEDRGHSPLHF TGTGCCAGCTCGGAGGACAGGGGGCATTCACCCCTCCACTTT
TRBJ2-1 TRBV29-1 TRBD1 many CSVGTGTFTDEQFF TGCAGCGTTGGGACAGGGACCTTTACCGATGAGCAGTTCTTC
TRBJ1-2 TRBV27 TRBD1 - CASNTGASAYRYTF TGTGCCAGCAACACAGGGGCAAGTGCCTATCGCTACACCTTC
TRBJ1-2 TRBV24-1 - - CATSDLPGAGTARGYTF TGTGCCACCAGTGATTTGCCGGGGGCAGGGACCGCCCGGGGCTACACCTTC
TRBJ1-1 TRBV29-1 TRBD1 few CSGQGTGKNTEAFF TGCAGCGGACAGGGGACAGGGAAAAACACTGAAGCTTTCTTT
TRBJ1-3 TRBV7-3 - few CASSDLEDSGNTIYF TGTGCCAGCAGCGACTTAGAGGACTCTGGAAACACCATATATTTT
TRBJ2-1 TRBV12-3/TRBV12-4 TRBD1 - CASSGMDRFDEQFF TGTGCCAGCAGTGGAATGGACAGGTTCGATGAGCAGTTCTTC
TRBJ2-7 TRBV5-4 - - CASSPGGGLGYEQYF TGTGCCAGCAGCCCCGGTGGCGGGCTAGGATACGAGCAGTACTTC
TRBJ1-5 TRBV2 - - CASSLGGREHNQPQHF TGTGCCAGCAGCCTCGGAGGAAGGGAGCACAATCAGCCCCAGCATTTT
TRBJ1-2 TRBV7-9 - many CASSPTGGWYTF TGTGCCAGCAGCCCGACTGGGGGCTGGTACACCTTC
TRBJ1-2 TRBV7-9 - few CASSAPGNVGYTF TGTGCCAGCAGCGCACCAGGGAATGTTGGCTACACCTTC
TRBJ1-1 TRBV4-1 TRBD1 - CASSQDHRGWTEAFF TGCGCCAGCAGCCAAGATCACAGGGGATGGACTGAAGCTTTCTTT
TRBJ2-1 TRBV12-3/TRBV12-4 - many CASSPRGTLYNEQFF TGTGCCAGCAGCCCCCGGGGTACCCTTTACAATGAGCAGTTCTTC
TRBJ1-5 TRBV5-1 - - CASSEYSNQPQHF TGCGCCAGCAGCGAGTATAGCAATCAGCCCCAGCATTTT
TRBJ2-1 TRBV4-1 - many CASSSEINEQFF TGCGCCAGCAGCTCGGAGATTAATGAGCAGTTCTTC
TRBJ1-4 TRBV9 - few CASSPRQTTNEKLFF TGTGCCAGCAGCCCACGACAGACAACTAATGAAAAACTGTTTTTT
TRBJ2-1 TRBV6-5 - - CASSTPNEQFF TGTGCCAGCAGTACCCCCAATGAGCAGTTCTTC
TRBJ2-4 TRBV7-2 TRBD1 many CATGTGGNIQYF TGTGCCACCGGGACAGGGGGTAACATTCAGTACTTC
TRBJ2-1 TRBV5-4 TRBD2 many CASSLVQREGNEQFF TGTGCCAGCAGCTTGGTCCAGCGGGAGGGGAATGAGCAGTTCTTC
TRBJ2-5 TRBV7-8 - many CASNPARETQYF TGTGCCAGCAACCCAGCGAGAGAGACCCAGTACTTC
TRBJ2-5 TRBV7-8 - many CASSSAWGVDSETQYF TGTGCCAGCAGCTCTGCTTGGGGCGTAGACTCGGAGACCCAGTACTTC
TRBJ2-5 TRBV28 TRBD2 many CASSLSGSGRLETQYF TGTGCCAGCAGTTTATCGGGCAGCGGGAGATTGGAGACCCAGTACTTC
TRBJ1-1 TRBV29-1 TRBD1 many CSVDDRDTEAFF TGCAGCGTTGACGACAGGGACACTGAAGCTTTCTTT
TRBJ1-3 TRBV11-3 - - CASRGTGNTIYF TGTGCCAGCAGGGGGACCGGAAACACCATATATTTT
TRBJ1-6 TRBV7-2 - many CASSLVGVGSYNSPLHF TGTGCCAGCAGCTTAGTCGGGGTCGGCTCCTATAATTCACCCCTCCACTTT
TRBJ2-3 TRBV5-6 - few CASSLKLVTDTQYF TGTGCCAGCAGCTTGAAACTAGTCACAGATACGCAGTATTTT
TRBJ2-5 TRBV10-3 - many CAISEGARTQYF TGTGCCATCAGTGAGGGGGCCAGGACCCAGTACTTC
TRBJ1-2 TRBV6-5 TRBD1 many CASSYTPKRQGRVGYTF TGTGCCAGCAGTTACACACCTAAGAGACAGGGACGCGTTGGCTACACCTTC
TRBJ2-1 TRBV4-3 - - CASSHSGPKVTSYNEQFF TGCGCCAGCAGCCATAGCGGCCCGAAGGTTACCTCCTACAATGAGCAGTTCTTC
TRBJ1-2 TRBV20-1 - - CSAIGGANYGYTF TGCAGTGCTATCGGGGGAGCTAACTATGGCTACACCTTC
TRBJ1-5 TRBV29-1 - - CSVGATSDQPQHF TGCAGCGTCGGGGCAACGAGCGATCAGCCCCAGCATTTT
TRBJ2-1 TRBV7-3 - many CASSSQPSRGNEQFF TGTGCCAGCAGCTCACAACCCTCCCGAGGGAATGAGCAGTTCTTC
TRBJ2-5 TRBV28 TRBD1 - CASSLYLTGEETQYF TGTGCCAGCAGCCTATACCTGACAGGGGAAGAGACCCAGTACTTC
TRBJ2-2 TRBV7-2 - many CASTRDWGSGELFF TGTGCCAGCACCCGGGACTGGGGCTCCGGGGAGCTGTTTTTT